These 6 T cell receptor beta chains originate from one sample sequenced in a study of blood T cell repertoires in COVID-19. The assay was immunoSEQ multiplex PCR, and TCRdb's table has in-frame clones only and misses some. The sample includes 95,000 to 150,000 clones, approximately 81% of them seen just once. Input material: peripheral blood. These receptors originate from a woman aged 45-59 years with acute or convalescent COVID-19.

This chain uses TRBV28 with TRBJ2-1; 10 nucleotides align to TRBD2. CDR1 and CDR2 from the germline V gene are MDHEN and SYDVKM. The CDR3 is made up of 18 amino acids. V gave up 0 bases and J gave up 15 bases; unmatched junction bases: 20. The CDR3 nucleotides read TGTGCCAGCAGTTTATGGGCCCTAGCGGGAGTTACCCCCCCCATTATGTTCTTC. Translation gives CASSLWALAGVTPPIMFF.

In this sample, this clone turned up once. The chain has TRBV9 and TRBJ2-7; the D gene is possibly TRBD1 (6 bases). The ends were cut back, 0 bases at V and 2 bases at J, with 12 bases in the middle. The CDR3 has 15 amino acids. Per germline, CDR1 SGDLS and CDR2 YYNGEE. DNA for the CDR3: TGTGCCAGCAGCGTAGCAACAGGGTACGCCTACGAGCAGTACTTC. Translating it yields CASSVATGYAYEQYF. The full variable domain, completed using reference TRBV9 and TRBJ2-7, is DSGVTQTPKHLITATGQRVTLRCSPRSGDLSVYWYQQSLDQGLQFLIQYYNGEERAKGNILERFSAQQFPDLHSELNLSSLELGDSALYFCASSVATGYAYEQYFGPGTRLTVT.

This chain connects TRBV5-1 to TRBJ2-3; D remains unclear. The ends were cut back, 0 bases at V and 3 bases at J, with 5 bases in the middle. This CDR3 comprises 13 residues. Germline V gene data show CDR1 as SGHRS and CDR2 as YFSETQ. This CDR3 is CASSLDLTDTQYF. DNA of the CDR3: TGCGCCAGCAGCTTGGACTTAACAGATACGCAGTATTTT.

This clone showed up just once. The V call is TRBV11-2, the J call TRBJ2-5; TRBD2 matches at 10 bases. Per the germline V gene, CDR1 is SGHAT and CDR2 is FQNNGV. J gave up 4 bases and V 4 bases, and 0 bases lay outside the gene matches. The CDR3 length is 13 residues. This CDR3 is CASSSSGRETQYF. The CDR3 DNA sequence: TGTGCCAGCAGCTCTAGCGGGAGAGAGACCCAGTACTTC.

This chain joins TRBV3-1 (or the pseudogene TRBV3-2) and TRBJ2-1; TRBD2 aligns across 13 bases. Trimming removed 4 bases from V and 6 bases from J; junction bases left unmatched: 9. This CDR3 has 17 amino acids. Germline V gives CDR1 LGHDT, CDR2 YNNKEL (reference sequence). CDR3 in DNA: TGTGCCAGCAGCCGTCCCGGGACTAGCGGGGCCCGCAATGAGCAGTTCTTC. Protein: CASSRPGTSGARNEQFF.

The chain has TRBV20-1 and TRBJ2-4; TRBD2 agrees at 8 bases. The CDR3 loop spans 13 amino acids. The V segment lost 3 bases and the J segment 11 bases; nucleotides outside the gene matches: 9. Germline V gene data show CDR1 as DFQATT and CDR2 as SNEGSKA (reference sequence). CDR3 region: CSASVGRVRVQYF. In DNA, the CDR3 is TGCAGTGCTAGTGTCGGGAGGGTTCGGGTTCAGTACTTC.